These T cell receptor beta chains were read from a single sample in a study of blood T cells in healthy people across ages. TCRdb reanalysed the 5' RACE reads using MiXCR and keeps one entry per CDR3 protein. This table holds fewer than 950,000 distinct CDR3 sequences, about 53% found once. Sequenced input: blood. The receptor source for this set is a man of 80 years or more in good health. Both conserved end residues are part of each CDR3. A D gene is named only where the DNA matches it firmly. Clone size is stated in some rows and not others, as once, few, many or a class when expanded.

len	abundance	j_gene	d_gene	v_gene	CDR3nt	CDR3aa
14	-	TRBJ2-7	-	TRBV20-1	TGCAGTGCGCTGAAAGGGAGTGGATCCTACGAGCAGTACTTC	CSALKGSGSYEQYF
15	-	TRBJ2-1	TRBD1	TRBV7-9	TGTGCCAGCAGCAACCGGGACAGGGGCTACAATGAGCAGTTCTTC	CASSNRDRGYNEQFF
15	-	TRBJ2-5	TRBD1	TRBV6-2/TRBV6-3	TGTGCCAGCAGAGGACAGGGATCGGTCGGCGAGACCCAGTACTTC	CASRGQGSVGETQYF
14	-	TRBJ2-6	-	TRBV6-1	TGTGCCAGCAGTGCTGTCCTTGGGGCCAACGTCCTGACTTTC	CASSAVLGANVLTF
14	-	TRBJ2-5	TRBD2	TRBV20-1	TGCAGTGCTCAAACCGGGACTAGTCAAGAGACCCAGTACTTC	CSAQTGTSQETQYF
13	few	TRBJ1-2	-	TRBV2	TGTGCCAGCAGTGGAGACCAGAACTATGGCTACACCTTC	CASSGDQNYGYTF
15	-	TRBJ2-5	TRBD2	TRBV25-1	TGTGCCAGCGGGGGGGTCGGGAAAGCGTACAATGAGCAGTACTTC	CASGGVGKAYNEQYF
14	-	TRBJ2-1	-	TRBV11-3	TGTGCCAGCAGCTTAGTCCAAGGCGGTTCTGAGCAGTTCTTC	CASSLVQGGSEQFF
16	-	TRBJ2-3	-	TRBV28	TGTGCCAGCAGTTTATCTGCTGGGGAAGGCACAGATACGCAGTATTTT	CASSLSAGEGTDTQYF
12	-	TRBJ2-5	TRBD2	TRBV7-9	TGTGCCAGCAGCTTAAAGGGGAGGGAGCAGTACTTC	CASSLKGREQYF
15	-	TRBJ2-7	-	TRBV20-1	TGCAGTGCTAGAGACGCCGGCGGGAACTCCTACGAGCAGTACTTC	CSARDAGGNSYEQYF
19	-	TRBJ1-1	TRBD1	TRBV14	TGTGCCATCAGCCAAGATCGGACCGGGACAGGGGGCTTGGGCACTGAAGCTTTCTTT	CAISQDRTGTGGLGTEAFF
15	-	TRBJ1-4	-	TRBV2	TGTGCCACGCCTACCGGTGGGGCAGCTAATGAAAAACTGTTTTTT	CATPTGGAANEKLFF
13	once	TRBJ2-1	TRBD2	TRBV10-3	TGTGCCACCTCTTTGGGACTACAAGAGACCCAGTTCTTC	CATSLGLQETQFF
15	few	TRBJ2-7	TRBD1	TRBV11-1	TGTGCCAGCAGCTTCTCCGGACAGGGCTCCTACGAGCAGTACTTC	CASSFSGQGSYEQYF
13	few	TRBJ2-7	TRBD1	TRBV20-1	TGCAGTACAGGGACAGGGGGCACCTACGAGCAGTACTTC	CSTGTGGTYEQYF
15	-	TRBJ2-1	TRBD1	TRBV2	TGTGCCAGCAAGGACGGGACAGCCCTCAGGAAGGAGCAGTTCTTC	CASKDGTALRKEQFF
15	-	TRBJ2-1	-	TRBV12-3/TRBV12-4	TGTGCCAGCGGTTTGGACATAGGGGGGTACAATGAGCAGTTCTTC	CASGLDIGGYNEQFF
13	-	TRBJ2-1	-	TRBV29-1	TGCAGTGCGTCTATACACACCTACAATGAGCAGTTCTTC	CSASIHTYNEQFF
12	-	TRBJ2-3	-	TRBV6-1	TGTGCCAGCAGTGTAAGCCCTGGACACGCGTATTTT	CASSVSPGHAYF
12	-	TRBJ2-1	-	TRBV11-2	TGTGCCAGCAGCACCAGGGTCAATGAGCAGTTCTTC	CASSTRVNEQFF
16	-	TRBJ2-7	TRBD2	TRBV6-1	TGTGCCAGCATCGGGGCTAGCGGAGACGGCTACAATGAGCAGTACTTC	CASIGASGDGYNEQYF
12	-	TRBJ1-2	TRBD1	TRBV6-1	TGTGCCAGCAGTGGACGACAGGGTAGCTACACCTTC	CASSGRQGSYTF
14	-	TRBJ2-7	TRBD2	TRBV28	TGTGCCAGCACACCGGGGGGACCGCCCTACGAGCAGTACTTC	CASTPGGPPYEQYF
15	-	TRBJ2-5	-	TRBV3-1	TGTGCCAGCAGCCGCACCCCTCAGGGATGGGAGACCCAGTACTTC	CASSRTPQGWETQYF
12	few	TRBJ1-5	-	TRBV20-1	TGCAGTGCCTTCAGGGGCAATCAGCCCCAGCATTTT	CSAFRGNQPQHF
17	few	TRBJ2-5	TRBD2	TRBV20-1	TGCAGTGCTAGAGTTAGTAGCGGGCTACATGATCGAGAGACCCAGTACTTC	CSARVSSGLHDRETQYF
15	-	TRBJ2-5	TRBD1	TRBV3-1	TGTGCCAGCAGCCGCAGGACAGGGACCGGAGAGACCCAGTACTTC	CASSRRTGTGETQYF
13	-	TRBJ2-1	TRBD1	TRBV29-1	TGCAGCGCCCGGGACAGGGTTCGTCTTGAGCAGTTCTTC	CSARDRVRLEQFF
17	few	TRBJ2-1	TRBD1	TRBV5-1	TGCGCCAGCAGCTTGGGACAGGGACGTCGGAATTACAATGAGCAGTTCTTC	CASSLGQGRRNYNEQFF
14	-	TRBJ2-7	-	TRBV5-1	TGCGCCAGCAGCCCGGCCGGGTCCGGGGACGAGCAGTACTTC	CASSPAGSGDEQYF
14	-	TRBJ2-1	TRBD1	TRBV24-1	TGTGCCACCAGGACAGGGGCCGAAGACAATGAGCAGTTCTTC	CATRTGAEDNEQFF